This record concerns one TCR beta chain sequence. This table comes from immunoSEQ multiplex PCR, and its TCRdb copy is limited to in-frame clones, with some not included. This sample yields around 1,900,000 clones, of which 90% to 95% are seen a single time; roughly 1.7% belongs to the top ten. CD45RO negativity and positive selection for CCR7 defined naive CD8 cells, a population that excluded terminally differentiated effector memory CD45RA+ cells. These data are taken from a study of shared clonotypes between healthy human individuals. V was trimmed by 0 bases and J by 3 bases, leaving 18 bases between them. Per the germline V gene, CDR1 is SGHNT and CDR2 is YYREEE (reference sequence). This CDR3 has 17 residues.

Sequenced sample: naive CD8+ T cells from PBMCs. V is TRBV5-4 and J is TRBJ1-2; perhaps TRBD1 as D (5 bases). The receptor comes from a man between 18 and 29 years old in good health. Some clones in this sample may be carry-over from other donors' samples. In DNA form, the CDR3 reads TGTGCCAGCAGCTTGGCATTGGTGGAGGGGCAGCACTATGGCTACACCTTC. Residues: CASSLALVEGQHYGYTF.